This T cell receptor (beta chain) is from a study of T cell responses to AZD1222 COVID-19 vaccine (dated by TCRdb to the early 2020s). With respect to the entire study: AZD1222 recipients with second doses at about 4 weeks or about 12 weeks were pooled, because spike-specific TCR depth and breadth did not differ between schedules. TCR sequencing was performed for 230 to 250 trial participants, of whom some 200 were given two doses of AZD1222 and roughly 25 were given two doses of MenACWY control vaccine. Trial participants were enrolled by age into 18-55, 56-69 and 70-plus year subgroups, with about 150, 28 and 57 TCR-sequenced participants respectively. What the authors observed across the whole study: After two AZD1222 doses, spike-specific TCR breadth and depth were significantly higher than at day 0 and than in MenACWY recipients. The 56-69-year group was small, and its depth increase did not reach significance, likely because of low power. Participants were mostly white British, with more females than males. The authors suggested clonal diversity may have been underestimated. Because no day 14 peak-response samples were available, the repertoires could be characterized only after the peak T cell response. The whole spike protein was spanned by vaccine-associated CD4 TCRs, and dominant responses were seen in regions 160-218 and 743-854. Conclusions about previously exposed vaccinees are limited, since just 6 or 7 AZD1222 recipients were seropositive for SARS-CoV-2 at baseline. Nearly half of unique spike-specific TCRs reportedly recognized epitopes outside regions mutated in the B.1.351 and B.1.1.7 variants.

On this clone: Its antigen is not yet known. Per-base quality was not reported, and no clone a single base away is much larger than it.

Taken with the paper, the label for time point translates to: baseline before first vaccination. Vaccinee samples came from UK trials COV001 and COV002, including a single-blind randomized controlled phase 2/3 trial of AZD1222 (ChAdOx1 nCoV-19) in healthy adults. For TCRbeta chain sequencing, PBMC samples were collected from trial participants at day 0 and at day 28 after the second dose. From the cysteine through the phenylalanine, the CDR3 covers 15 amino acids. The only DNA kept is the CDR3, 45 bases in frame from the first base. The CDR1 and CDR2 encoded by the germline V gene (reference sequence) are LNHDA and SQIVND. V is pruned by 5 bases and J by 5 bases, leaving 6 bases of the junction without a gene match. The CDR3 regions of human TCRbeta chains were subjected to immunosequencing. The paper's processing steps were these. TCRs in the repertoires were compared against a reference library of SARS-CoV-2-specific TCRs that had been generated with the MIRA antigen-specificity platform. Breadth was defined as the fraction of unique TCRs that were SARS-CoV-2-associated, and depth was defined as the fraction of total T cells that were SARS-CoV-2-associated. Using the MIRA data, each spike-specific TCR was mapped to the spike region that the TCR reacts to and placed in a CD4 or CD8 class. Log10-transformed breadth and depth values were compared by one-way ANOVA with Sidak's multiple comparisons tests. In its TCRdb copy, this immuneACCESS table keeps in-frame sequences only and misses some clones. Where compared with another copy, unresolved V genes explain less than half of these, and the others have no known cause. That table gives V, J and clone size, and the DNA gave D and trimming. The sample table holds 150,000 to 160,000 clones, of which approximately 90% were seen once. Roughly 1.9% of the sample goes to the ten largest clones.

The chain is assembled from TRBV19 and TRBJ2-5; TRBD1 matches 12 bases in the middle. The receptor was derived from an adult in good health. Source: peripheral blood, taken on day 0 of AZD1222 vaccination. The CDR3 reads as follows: CASSPRDRGLETQYF. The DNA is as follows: TGTGCCAGTAGTCCCCGGGACAGGGGGCTGGAGACCCAGTACTTC.